This is a list of T cell receptor beta chains from one sample in a study of blood T cell repertoires in COVID-19. Generated by immunoSEQ multiplex PCR, the TCRdb table keeps only in-frame clones and is missing some. The sample holds some 120,000 clones, roughly 90% seen once. Material: peripheral blood. Source of these receptors: a man over 45 with acute or convalescent COVID-19. Both conserved end residues are part of each CDR3. D genes are given only for firm matches. Part of the rows lack a size; the others show once, few, many or a class for expanded clones.

v_call	j_call	d_call	clone_size	cdr3_nt	cdr3_aa
TRBV4-2	TRBJ2-1	TRBD2	.	TGTGCCAGCAGCAGACTAGCGGGAGGATCCAGTGAGCAGTTCTTC	CASSRLAGGSSEQFF
TRBV27	TRBJ2-7	TRBD1	once	TGTGCCAGCAGTCTCCAGACAGGGACCTACGAGCAGTACTTC	CASSLQTGTYEQYF
TRBV10-3	TRBJ1-2	TRBD1	.	TGTGCCATCAGCCCGGGACAGGGTAACTATGGCTACACCTTC	CAISPGQGNYGYTF
TRBV4-3	TRBJ2-6	.	once	TGCGCCAGCAGCCAAGATCCGGGTGGGGCCAACGTCCTGACTTTC	CASSQDPGGANVLTF
TRBV15	TRBJ1-1	.	once	TGTGCCACCAGCAGAGATCGCGAAGGGGGGGACACTGAAGCTTTCTTT	CATSRDREGGDTEAFF
TRBV15	TRBJ1-6	.	.	TGTGCCACCAGCAGAGGTACTAATAATTCACCCCTCCACTTT	CATSRGTNNSPLHF
TRBV19	TRBJ2-1	TRBD2	once	TGTGCCAGTAATGGACTAGCGGGAGACAATGAGCAGTTCTTC	CASNGLAGDNEQFF
TRBV19	TRBJ2-1	TRBD2	.	TGTGCCAGTAGCCGTGGACTAGCGAGTTCCTACAATGAGCAGTTCTTC	CASSRGLASSYNEQFF
TRBV19	TRBJ2-5	.	.	TGTGCCAGTAGTAATACAGGGGCGGAGGGAGAGACCCAGTACTTC	CASSNTGAEGETQYF
TRBV5-4	TRBJ2-1	TRBD2	few	TGTGCCAGCAGCGTACCCGGGACTAGGAATGAGCAGTTCTTC	CASSVPGTRNEQFF
TRBV13	TRBJ2-6	.	.	TGTGCCAGCAGCTTAAGTTCCGGAGCACTTAGGGCCAACGTCCTGACTTTC	CASSLSSGALRANVLTF
TRBV18	TRBJ1-2	.	.	TGTGCCAGCTCCCTGGAGGACAGATTTAACTATGGCTACACCTTC	CASSLEDRFNYGYTF
TRBV28	TRBJ1-3	TRBD1	few	TGTGGAACTTACAGGGGGGCTGGAAACACCATATATTTT	CGTYRGAGNTIYF
TRBV7-2	TRBJ2-2	.	.	TGTGCCAGCAGCTTATTGGGGGCAAACACCGGGGAGCTGTTTTTT	CASSLLGANTGELFF
TRBV6-6	TRBJ1-2	.	.	TGTGCCAGCAGTTACACGAGAACTAACTATGGCTACACCTTC	CASSYTRTNYGYTF
TRBV4-3	TRBJ1-4	.	.	TGCGCCAGCAGCCAAGACGTCGGGGCAGTGGGGGGTGAAAAACTGTTTTTT	CASSQDVGAVGGEKLFF
TRBV15	TRBJ2-1	TRBD1	.	TGTGCCACCAGCAGATTTGCGGGACAGGGGAGCAATGAGCAGTTCTTC	CATSRFAGQGSNEQFF
TRBV5-1	TRBJ2-7	TRBD2	.	TGCGCCAGCAGCCTAGCGGGAGGAGAAGGCGAGCAGTACTTC	CASSLAGGEGEQYF
TRBV6-2/TRBV6-3	TRBJ2-7	TRBD2	.	TGTGCCAGCAGTTATCCCCTAGCGGGAGTACAGTACTTC	CASSYPLAGVQYF
TRBV11-2	TRBJ2-7	.	once	TGTGCCAGCAGCTCGGCCAGCGGAGCCGCCATTTTTTCCTCCTACGAGCAGTACTTC	CASSSASGAAIFSSYEQYF
TRBV12-3/TRBV12-4	TRBJ1-1	.	once	TGTGCCAGCAGCCCCGGTCTTAAAGCTTTCTTT	CASSPGLKAFF
TRBV11-3	TRBJ1-2	.	few	TGTGCCAGCAGCTTAGGGACAGAGGAGGGCTACACCTTC	CASSLGTEEGYTF
TRBV7-9	TRBJ2-5	TRBD2	once	TGTGCCAGCAGCCGCTCTAGCGGGAGGGCTCAAGAGACCCAGTACTTC	CASSRSSGRAQETQYF
TRBV19	TRBJ2-7	TRBD2	.	TGTGCCAGTAGTATAGCAGGGACTAGCGGGAGCGGTGAGCAGTACTTC	CASSIAGTSGSGEQYF
TRBV30	TRBJ1-3	.	.	TGTGCCTGGAGTTTCTCGAGCTCTGGAAACACCATATATTTT	CAWSFSSSGNTIYF
TRBV6-5	TRBJ2-2	.	few	TGTGCCAGCAGTTACTCGTTAGCCGTCCCCGGGGAGCTGTTTTTT	CASSYSLAVPGELFF
TRBV11-2	TRBJ1-5	.	.	TGTGCCGGCCCTGGGTCGGCAGGTCGGCAGCCCCAGCATTTT	CAGPGSAGRQPQHF
TRBV5-4	TRBJ1-4	.	once	TGTGCCAGCAGCCCCGGGACTTTAGGGGCAAATGAAAAACTGTTTTTT	CASSPGTLGANEKLFF
TRBV7-8	TRBJ1-2	TRBD1	.	TGTGCCAGCAGCTTAGGTGGGACAGGGAACTATGGCTACACCTTC	CASSLGGTGNYGYTF
TRBV19	TRBJ2-2	.	few	TGTGCCAGTCGTGCGGGTACGGGCGGGGAGCTGTTTTTT	CASRAGTGGELFF
TRBV18	TRBJ1-2	TRBD1	.	TGTGCCAGCTCCGGGACAGGGAATAATTATGGCTACACCTTC	CASSGTGNNYGYTF
TRBV10-3	TRBJ1-5	.	.	TGTGCCATCAGTGAGTCTCCGGAAGGGGATCGCGCCCAGCATTTT	CAISESPEGDRAQHF
TRBV7-9	TRBJ1-4	.	once	TGTGCCAGCAGCTTACTGTCAGGGTCAAATGAAAAACTGTTTTTT	CASSLLSGSNEKLFF
TRBV27	TRBJ1-5	.	.	TGTGCCAGCAGAGATAGATATAGCAATCAGCCCCAGCATTTT	CASRDRYSNQPQHF